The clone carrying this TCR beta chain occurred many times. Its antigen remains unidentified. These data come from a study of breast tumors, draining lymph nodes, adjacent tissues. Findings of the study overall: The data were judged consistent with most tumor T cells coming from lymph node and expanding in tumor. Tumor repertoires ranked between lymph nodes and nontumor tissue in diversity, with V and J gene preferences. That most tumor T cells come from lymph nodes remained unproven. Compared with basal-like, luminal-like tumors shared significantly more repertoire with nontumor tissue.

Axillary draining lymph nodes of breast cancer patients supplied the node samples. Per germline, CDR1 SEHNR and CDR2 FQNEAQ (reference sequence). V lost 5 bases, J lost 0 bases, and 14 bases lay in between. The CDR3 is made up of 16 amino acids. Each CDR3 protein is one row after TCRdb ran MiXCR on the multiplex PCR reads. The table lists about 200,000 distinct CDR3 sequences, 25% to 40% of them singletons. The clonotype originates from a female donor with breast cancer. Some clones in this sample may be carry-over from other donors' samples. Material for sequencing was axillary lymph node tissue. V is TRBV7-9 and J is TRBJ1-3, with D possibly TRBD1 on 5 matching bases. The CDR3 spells CASSVRDPSSGNTIYF. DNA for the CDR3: TGTGCCAGCAGCGTCCGGGACCCGAGCTCTGGAAACACCATATATTTT.